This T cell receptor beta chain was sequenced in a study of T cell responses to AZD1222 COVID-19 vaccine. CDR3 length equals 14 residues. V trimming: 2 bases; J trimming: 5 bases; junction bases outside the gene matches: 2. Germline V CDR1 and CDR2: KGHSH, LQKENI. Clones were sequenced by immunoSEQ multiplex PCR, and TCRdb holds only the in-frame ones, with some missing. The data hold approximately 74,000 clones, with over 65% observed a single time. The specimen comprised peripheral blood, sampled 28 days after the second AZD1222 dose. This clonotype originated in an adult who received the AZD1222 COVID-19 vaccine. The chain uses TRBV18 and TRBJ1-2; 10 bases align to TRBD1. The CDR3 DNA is TGTGCCAGCTCACCAGGACAGGGGGAATATGGCTACACCTTC. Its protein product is CASSPGQGEYGYTF.